The clone carrying this T cell receptor beta chain showed up just once. The antigen remains unidentified. This sample was taken from a study of CD8 T cells in Susac syndrome. The RNA, 0.5 to 1 ug, was put through reverse transcription using random hexamers. It was immunoSEQ multiplex PCR that amplified TCR beta CDR3 across 54 Vbeta and 13 Jbeta. A single record per CDR3 protein comes from TCRdb applying MiXCR to the immunoSEQ multiplex PCR reads. In the table there are approximately 150,000 distinct CDR3 sequences, roughly 95% of which are singletons. Whole-study results and caveats: The number of individuals included in the study's TCR sequencing and HLA analysis was acknowledged as relatively small.

Trimming took off 0 bases at V and 5 bases at J, with 9 bases between the two ends. The CDR3 covers 15 residues. The germline gives CDR1 SGHNT, CDR2 YYREEE (reference sequence). Sequencing of TCR beta was performed on blood CD8+ T cells and on blood CD4+ T cells. Controls were healthy donors chosen to match patients in age and sex. The chain is built from TRBV5-4 and TRBJ1-6; D remains unclear. Sequenced: CD4+ T cells from PBMCs. The sequence came from a human donor in good health. The CDR3 loop reads CASSLALEDNSPLHF. DNA of the CDR3: TGTGCCAGCAGCTTGGCGCTGGAGGATAATTCACCCCTCCACTTT.